The sequence of this T cell receptor beta chain was determined in a study of cytomegalovirus exposure and HLA in healthy donors (dated by TCRdb to 2016 to 2017). Looking at the study overall: An earlier analysis of approximately 550 of the donors reported 250 to 350 Gb of sequence data and 117 million unique TCR beta sequences from 150 million to 200 million T cells. Alongside the repertoire data, information on donor age, sex, ethnicity and CMV serostatus was compiled. The number of donors typed differed by locus, with 629-630 for A, B, C, DRB1 and DQB1, approximately 500 for DQA1, over 600 for DPA1, and some 450 for DPB1. To decide whether each TCR beta V gene segment behaved as functional or pseudogenic, an earlier analysis of some 570 of the donors relied on high-throughput TCR beta sequencing. The study aimed to test whether cataloging public T cell receptors could reveal signatures of past pathogen exposure. Among the approximately 400 genotyped donors, about 83% belonged to the genetic ancestry cluster associated with self-reported Caucasian donors. In a later genetic analysis, genome-wide SNP genotypes for about three fifths of the roughly 670 donors were used, and that subset was treated as a discovery cohort. Roughly five DR-DQ haplotypes were treated as single units for association and clustering because of strong linkage in the cohort. An early release covering about 600 HLA-typed donors comprised about 300 gigabases of sequencing data and around 80 million unique TCR sequences. Along with the approximately 670-subject first cohort, a separate validation cohort of around 110 different subjects was used. In the later analysis, no new phenotypic data were used to find candidate immune exposures; instead, reliance was placed on TCR beta sequences and their occurrence across donors. Across 300 to 500 genotyped donors of the cohort, an average of roughly 250,000 unique TCR beta nucleotide sequences per donor were sequenced, and 15% to 20% of those sequences were non-productive. Both class I and class II loci were covered by HLA typing, at four-digit resolution. All discovery cohort repertoires had been generated on a single sequencing platform. The study combined high-throughput TCR immunosequencing, statistical association of individual TCRs with disease status, and machine learning to predict cytomegalovirus infection status. The study used immunosequencing to profile the T cell repertoires of 666 subjects and linked those repertoires to cytomegalovirus serostatus. To study patterns of TCR occurrence, a later analysis re-analyzed previously published TCR beta repertoires from under 750 donors and added high-resolution HLA genotyping.

As concerns this clone: Its specific antigen is unknown. No base qualities exist here, and no much larger clone lies one base off it.

The cohort comprised fewer than 750 healthy bone marrow donors. Cohort members were all nominally healthy when sampled, although unrecorded immune exposures were likely present. The donor tested CMV seropositive and was one of the 289 seropositive cohort members. A peripheral blood sample was provided by each donor, and peripheral blood mononuclear cells were used for TCR beta sequencing. Genomic DNA was extracted from the blood cell samples with the Qiagen DNeasy Blood Extraction Kit. On the study overall, not on this receptor specifically: Across donors, most TCR sequences were observed very rarely, whereas some public TCRs were present in many individuals. A later analysis found that HLA-associated TCR beta chains were more clonally expanded and had lower generation probabilities than equally common non-associated chains. Linkage disequilibrium might explain the correlated functional status among segregating V segments, but an unknown experimental factor could not be excluded. A few of the identified cytomegalovirus-associated TCR beta chains were confirmed in vitro to be specific for cytomegalovirus antigens. A later analysis associated around 16,000 TCR beta sequences with specific HLA alleles at a false discovery rate of 0.05. According to a later analysis, most CMV-associated TCR beta chains appeared to be HLA-restricted, and the HLA associations seemed to be driven largely by CMV exposure. A further reported finding was that TCR beta sequences accurately predicted the HLA-A and HLA-B alleles for most subjects in the first cohort. According to a later analysis, parvovirus B19, influenza, CMV and Epstein-Barr virus appeared linked to several top co-occurrence clusters. A cluster of highly shared sequence variants was judged likely to represent a technical artifact of the sequencing pipeline. In this cohort, only TCR beta chains were sequenced, and detectable features were limited by the absence of alpha or paired-chain data. Roughly uniform sequencing depth across donors was assumed in presence/absence analyses, although this assumption may not hold. The classifier was reported to diagnose cytomegalovirus status with high specificity and sensitivity in both the original and validation cohorts. The study listed 150 to 200 TCR beta chains as associated with cytomegalovirus. The authors suggested that the approach could potentially be generalized to other disease states and immunological phenotypes. The 87-base-pair reads could not distinguish some IMGT-functional V segments, including TRBV6-2 and TRBV6-3, so those segments were excluded. In a later analysis, the rate of TCR association differed among HLA loci, with DRB1 alleles having the most associated TCRs and HLA-C alleles having the fewest. Immune exposure information for the cohort was limited to CMV serostatus. According to a later genetic analysis, donors in an Asian-associated ancestry cluster had fewer N-insertions in productive TCRs than the approximately 610-donor mean. When HLA alleles, especially DR and DQ, strongly co-occurred, attributing TCR associations to individual alleles was difficult. Broadly in line with IMGT annotations, most TCR beta V segments showed up in productive rearrangements about 87% or about 30% of the time in an earlier analysis of 587 of the donors. HLA typing was unavailable for some donors at each locus, so association tests used only the typed subset. An association between a missense DCLRE1C variant and V-gene and J-gene trimming of TCR beta chains was found in a later genetic analysis and replicated in an independent cohort. Fewer than 20 rarely observed V segments, including chromosome 9 orphons, were excluded from the earlier analysis of almost 600 of the donors because counts were too low.

In the germline V gene, CDR1 corresponds to SGHRS and CDR2 to YFSETQ. The CDR3 has 22 amino acids, counting the end cysteine and phenylalanine. The DNA shown is the 66-base CDR3, in frame from base 1. Trimming accounts for 2 bases at V and 1 base at J, while the number of junction bases matched to no gene is 18. The library was obtained by the immunoSEQ multiplex PCR assay. The multiplex PCR relied on a mix of 60 forward primers for TCR Vbeta segments and 13 reverse primers for TCR Jbeta segments. Amplification of the CDR3 region of rearranged TCR beta genes was performed with a multiplex PCR assay on genomic DNA. The Illumina HiSeq System was used to sequence the amplified TCR beta libraries as 87-base-pair reads. The published analysis was carried out like this. A later analysis counted approximately 84 million unique TCR beta chains across the 600 to 850 repertoires, and some 11 million of these chains were shared by at least two donors. Raw reads were error-corrected and collapsed into unique sequences by a nearest-neighbor algorithm in which closely related sequences were merged to remove PCR and sequencing errors. CDR3 sequences were aligned to IMGT reference sequences to assign V, D and J gene segments. For a sequence to be retained, at least a six-nucleotide match to both a V gene segment and a J gene segment was required. Rearrangements were classified as productive when the CDR3 lacked stop codons and remained in frame with V and J, and all other rearrangements were classified as non-productive. CDR3 was defined according to IMGT convention as the region running from the second conserved V-encoded cysteine to the conserved J-encoded phenylalanine. Sequences without an unambiguous match to a single V gene segment were excluded from the earlier analysis of over 500 of the donors. An earlier analysis of some 610 of the donors called V segments functional above 56.7% productive rearrangements and segregating when the between-donor standard deviation exceeded 5%. A statistical classification framework was built to diagnose cytomegalovirus status from the catalog of TCR beta chain sequences. In a later analysis, TCR nucleotide sequences were compared against IMGT/GENE-DB human TR gene sequences so that V and J genes could be assigned. In a later analysis, CDR3 sequences and most-parsimonious VDJ recombination scenarios were assigned using the TCRdist pipeline. In a later analysis, each TCR beta chain was defined by its CDR3 amino acid sequence together with its V-gene family, and reads lacking a unique V-gene family were excluded. As a way to deal with suspected cross-contamination and a sequencing artifact, a later analysis dropped 450 to 600 nucleotide sequences that were highly shared and had low generation probability. For each public chain, a later analysis derived a clonal expansion index from normalized ranks of inferred template counts within each repertoire. A later analysis computed generation probabilities with a VDJ recombination model fitted to out-of-frame rearrangements, and checked the results against IGoR. Hypergeometric tests were used in a later analysis to score TCR-TCR, TCR-HLA and TCR-CMV co-occurrence, with a repertoire-size bias correction applied to the TCR pairs. A later analysis estimated false discovery rates by permuting HLA or CMV assignments 20 times. In a later analysis, co-occurring TCRs were grouped using DBSCAN, and TCRdist sequence similarity was added for clustering within HLA-allele-positive subsets. For co-occurrence clustering, repertoires with fewer than 30,000 or more than 120,000 public chains were excluded, along with roughly 5 repertoires with anomalous nucleotide sharing. TCRdb carries this immuneACCESS record with in-frame sequences only. Its versions omit some clonotypes, under half of them owing to an unresolved V gene in the studies checked, with the rest unexplained. V, J and clone size were drawn from that table, and D and trimming were deduced from the DNA. This sample gives approximately 170,000 clones in total; 70% to 90% of them show up just once. 2.5% of the sample lies in the top ten.

The rearrangement joined TRBV5-1 to TRBJ2-1; a stretch of 13 junction bases matches TRBD2. Sequencing was carried out using PBMCs. This receptor was identified in a man aged 30 to 39 in good health and CMV-seropositive. The CDR3 in this case is CASSFPSLTSGRSPESYNEQFF. The base sequence is TGCGCCAGCAGCTTCCCCAGCCTGACTAGCGGGAGGTCGCCTGAATCCTACAATGAGCAGTTCTTC.